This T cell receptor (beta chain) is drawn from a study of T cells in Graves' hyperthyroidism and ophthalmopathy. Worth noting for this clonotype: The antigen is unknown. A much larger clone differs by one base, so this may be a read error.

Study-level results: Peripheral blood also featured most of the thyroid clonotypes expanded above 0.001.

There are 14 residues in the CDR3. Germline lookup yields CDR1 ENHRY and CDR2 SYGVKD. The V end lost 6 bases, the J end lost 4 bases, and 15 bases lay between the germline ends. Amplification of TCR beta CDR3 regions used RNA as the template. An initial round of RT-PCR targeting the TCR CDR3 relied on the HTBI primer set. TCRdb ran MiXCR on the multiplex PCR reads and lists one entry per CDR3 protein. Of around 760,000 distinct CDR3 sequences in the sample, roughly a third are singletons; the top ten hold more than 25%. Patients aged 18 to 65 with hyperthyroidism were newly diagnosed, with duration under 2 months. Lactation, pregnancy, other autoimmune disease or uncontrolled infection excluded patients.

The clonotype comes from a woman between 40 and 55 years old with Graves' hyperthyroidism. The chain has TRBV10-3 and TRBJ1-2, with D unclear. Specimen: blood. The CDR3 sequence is CAISPFTGSYGYTF. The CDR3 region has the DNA TGTGCCATCAGCCCTTTTACGGGGAGCTATGGCTACACCTTC.